The sequence of this T cell receptor (beta chain) was determined in a study of beta chain features in type 1 diabetes. As for the study in general: About 98,000,000 sorted cells were examined across all samples.

Expressed TCRB transcripts were sequenced after all isolated RNA was converted to cDNA. The repertoire was sequenced with immunoSEQ multiplex PCR; TCRdb's copy has only in-frame clones and lacks some. The table lists under 450,000 clones, around 13% of them singletons. The study's findings and limits: Sequencing of cDNA might inflate the share of cells that strongly express TCR. The VDJ junctions of type 1 diabetes patients carried fewer insertions and more deletions.

The sample holds a few counts of this clone. Its antigen is not known. CDR1 and CDR2 from the germline V gene are MNHEY and SMNVEV (reference sequence). The CDR3 is 17 amino acids. The V and J ends lost 4 bases and 0 bases respectively, with 19 bases between them. Sequences were obtained from naive CD4+ T cells from blood. The rearrangement uses TRBV27 and TRBJ2-7; D not resolved. The sequence came from a man aged 30 to 39 in good health. The chain's CDR3 is CASSSLVTAPLSYEQYF. CDR3 DNA sequence: TGTGCCAGCAGTTCCCTCGTGACGGCCCCACTCTCCTACGAGCAGTACTTC.